The 30 T cell receptor beta chains presented below share a single source sample, sequenced in a study of human versus mouse CDR3 diversity and MHC coevolution. Using immunoSEQ multiplex PCR, the repertoire was profiled, and TCRdb retains in-frame clones only, with some absent. The sample lists some 80,000 clones, approximately 90% seen once, with less than 0.19% in the top ten. Sequenced input: naive CD4+ T cells from blood. Subset denoted: CD45RO-negative CD62L-positive naive CD4 T cells. The receptors were gathered from a person between 25 and 70 years old in good health.

This clone appeared a single time. This rearrangement joins TRBV11-3 to TRBJ2-2, with TRBD1 as a possible D gene (5 bases). The CDR3 is made up of 13 amino acids. Looked up from germline, CDR1 is SGHNT and CDR2 is YENEEA. Trimming removed 5 bases from V and 7 bases from J, with 11 bases in between. CDR3 sequence (DNA): TGTGCCAGCAGCCCCGGACATCGCGGGGAGCTGTTTTTT. This codes for CASSPGHRGELFF.

The chain couples TRBV6-1 to TRBJ2-1; 7 nucleotides agree with TRBD2. Germline V gives CDR1 MNHNS, CDR2 SASEGT. The CDR3 runs to 16 residues. V dropped 4 bases and J dropped 6; count of bases not matched to a gene: 12. CDR3 amino acids: CASSGGTIKSGNEQFF. In DNA, the CDR3 is TGTGCCAGCAGTGGGGGGACTATTAAATCGGGCAATGAGCAGTTCTTC.

As concerns this clone: At one of its ends the junction is not consistent with the germline gene, which may arise from a read error. V and J are TRBV5-4 and TRBJ2-5, with a weak D call TRBD2 (7 bases). This CDR3 is 15 amino acids long. Germline CDR1 and CDR2: SGHNT and YYREEE (reference sequence). The CDR3 nucleotides read TGTGCCAACAGCGCGTTACGGGGGGCGGAAGAGACCCAGTACTTC. It specifies CANSALRGAEETQYF.

The chain carries TRBV28 and TRBJ1-3; 8 positions agree with TRBD1. The length of the CDR3 is 16 residues. Germline V CDR1 and CDR2: MDHEN, SYDVKM. The J segment lost 2 bases and the V segment lost 5 bases, leaving 8 bases of the junction unmatched. The CDR3 is CASSERQGLTGNTIYF. The CDR3 region has the DNA TGTGCCAGCAGTGAGAGACAGGGGCTCACTGGAAACACCATATATTTT. Based on the CDR3 plus reference TRBV28 and TRBJ1-3, the full variable domain is DVKVTQSSRYLVKRTGEKVFLECVQDMDHENMFWYRQDPGLGLRLIYFSYDVKMKEKGDIPEGYSVSREKKERFSLILESASTNQTSMYLCASSERQGLTGNTIYFGEGSWLTVV.

This chain joins TRBV29-1 and TRBJ2-3, with D possibly being TRBD1 (5 bases). CDR1 is SQVTM and CDR2 is ANQGSEA in the germline V gene. The germline V and J ends were trimmed by 4 bases and 4 bases, with 12 bases remaining between them. This CDR3 region has 13 residues. CDR3: CSVVGVLPDTQYF. The CDR3 DNA is TGCAGCGTTGTAGGGGTCCTCCCAGATACGCAGTATTTT.

The chain has TRBV18 and TRBJ1-4; D call uncertain. The CDR3 spans 14 residues. Germline CDR1 reads KGHSH; CDR2 reads LQKENI. V lost 3 bases to trimming and J lost 3 bases, with 8 bases between them. CDR3 in DNA: TGTGCCAGCTCACCGAGGGAGGCTAATGAAAAACTGTTTTTT. Its translation: CASSPREANEKLFF.

This clone was observed once. The rearrangement links TRBV28 to TRBJ2-1; D unresolved. Germline CDR1 reads MDHEN; CDR2 reads SYDVKM. The CDR3 contains 14 residues. With 5 bases removed from V and 8 bases from J, the gap between germline ends came to 16 bases. The CDR3 is CASSTHFLGDEQFF. The CDR3 nucleotides are TGTGCCAGCAGTACCCACTTCCTGGGCGATGAGCAGTTCTTC.

V and J are TRBV6-1 and TRBJ2-3; TRBD1 matches at 7 bases. V was clipped by 6 bases and J by 6 bases; unmatched bases: 12. Germline CDR1 and CDR2: MNHNS and SASEGT. The CDR3 extends over 15 amino acids. The CDR3 protein is CASRTTGYTRDTQYF. For the CDR3, the DNA is TGTGCCAGCAGGACGACAGGGTACACGAGGGATACGCAGTATTTT.

This clone was observed a handful of times. This sequence joins TRBV4-1 and TRBJ1-4; 10 nucleotides agree with TRBD1. The CDR3 covers 14 residues. After removal of 3 bases from V and 5 bases from J, the junction contained 0 bases not matched to a gene. Germline V gene sequence: CDR1 MGHRA, CDR2 YSYEKL. CDR3 loop: CASSQGQGNEKLFF. CDR3 sequence (DNA): TGCGCCAGCAGCCAGGGACAGGGGAATGAAAAACTGTTTTTT.

V and J are TRBV6-1 and TRBJ1-1; 9 bases fit TRBD1. Losses at the gene ends were 6 bases for V and 5 bases for J; bases not matched to a gene: 4. The V gene's germline CDR1 is MNHNS and CDR2 SASEGT. The CDR3 runs 13 residues. CDR3 sequence reads: CASSDRGGTEAFF. In DNA form, the CDR3 reads TGTGCCAGCAGCGACAGGGGGGGGACTGAAGCTTTCTTT.

The chain employs TRBV28 and TRBJ2-2; D gene unclear. Trimming stripped 3 bases from V and 4 bases from J, with 6 bases between. The germline gives CDR1 MDHEN, CDR2 SYDVKM. The CDR3 runs to 13 residues. As DNA, the CDR3 is TGTGCCAGCAGTTTTTGGAGCACCGGGGAGCTGTTTTTT. Translating gives CASSFWSTGELFF. Looking up the rest from reference TRBV28 and TRBJ2-2 gives the full variable domain: DVKVTQSSRYLVKRTGEKVFLECVQDMDHENMFWYRQDPGLGLRLIYFSYDVKMKEKGDIPEGYSVSREKKERFSLILESASTNQTSMYLCASSFWSTGELFFGEGSRLTVL.

This clone has just a few counts. V and J are TRBV5-4 and TRBJ1-3; 10 bases match TRBD1. CDR3 size: 17 residues. Germline CDR1 is SGHNT and CDR2 is YYREEE (reference sequence). Trimming cost V 3 bases and J 4 bases; bases outside gene matches: 10. CDR3 DNA: TGTGCCAGCAGCTCAGGAGTAGACAGGGGGCCAGGAAACACCATATATTTT. This sequence encodes CASSSGVDRGPGNTIYF.

The genes are TRBV5-1 and TRBJ2-3; a weak D match, TRBD1 (6 bases). The germline CDR1 and CDR2 sequences are SGHRS and YFSETQ. This CDR3 has 17 residues. The V and J ends lost 1 base and 2 bases respectively, with 17 bases between them. The CDR3 DNA reads as TGCGCCAGCAGCTTGCCATGGGGACAATCTTTCACAGATACGCAGTATTTT. The encoded protein is CASSLPWGQSFTDTQYF.

The V gene is TRBV5-4, the J gene TRBJ2-7; a possible D gene is TRBD1 (5 bases). The germline V gene has CDR1 SGHNT and CDR2 YYREEE (reference sequence). CDR3 size: 13 residues. Between the trimmed V and J ends, which lost 3 bases and 1 base, there was a span of 8 bases. The CDR3 sequence is CASSSTVSYEQYF. CDR3 in DNA: TGTGCCAGCAGCTCGACAGTTTCCTACGAGCAGTACTTC.

The chain couples TRBV7-9 to TRBJ2-1; 7 nucleotides agree with TRBD2. J was trimmed by 0 bases and V by 4 bases; bases with no gene match: 9. This CDR3 comprises 17 residues. The germline gives CDR1 SEHNR, CDR2 FQNEAQ (reference sequence). CDR3 nucleotide sequence: TGTGCCAGCAGCTCGACTAGCCCGGGCGGCTCCTACAATGAGCAGTTCTTC. Its protein product is CASSSTSPGGSYNEQFF.

This chain links TRBV10-3 with TRBJ2-6, with 8 positions matching TRBD1. Germline V gives CDR1 ENHRY, CDR2 SYGVKD. The trim removed 8 bases at V and 4 bases at J, leaving 7 bases unmatched. CDR3 length: 15 amino acids. CDR3 sequence (DNA): TGTGCCATCTCGGACAGGGTGGCCGGGGCCAACGTCCTGACTTTC. It codes for CAISDRVAGANVLTF.

The V gene is TRBV5-4, the J gene TRBJ2-1, with D tentatively TRBD2 (7 bases). The ends were cut back, 0 bases at V and 10 bases at J, with 14 bases in the middle. This CDR3 is 14 amino acids long. Looked up from germline, CDR1 is SGHNT and CDR2 is YYREEE (reference sequence). The CDR3 DNA reads TGTGCCAGCAGCTTGGCCGAAGGGGGGGTGGAGCAGTTCTTC. Its translation is CASSLAEGGVEQFF.

The V gene is TRBV6-5, the J gene TRBJ1-5, with D uncertain. The CDR3 runs 13 residues. The germline V and J ends were trimmed by 5 bases and 4 bases, with 9 bases remaining between them. Germline lookup yields CDR1 MNHEY and CDR2 SVGAGI. This chain's CDR3 is CASSPAGNQPQHF. DNA for the CDR3: TGTGCCAGCAGTCCTGCGGGGAATCAGCCCCAGCATTTT.

The chain uses TRBV4-1 and TRBJ2-1; D unclear. Trimming cost V 2 bases and J 15 bases, with 17 bases left between them. CDR3 length: 13 residues. Germline CDR1 is MGHRA and CDR2 is YSYEKL. DNA for the CDR3: TGCGCCAGCAGCCAACTGGTCTGGGCCACGCGGTTCTTC. Encoded protein: CASSQLVWATRFF.

The chain uses TRBV5-1 and TRBJ2-3; D is unclear. Germline-derived CDR1 and CDR2 are SGHRS and YFSETQ. This CDR3 is 13 amino acids long. V dropped 2 bases and J dropped 4 bases, with 8 bases sitting between them. The CDR3 sequence is CASSFNPADTQYF. The CDR3, as DNA: TGCGCCAGCAGCTTTAACCCAGCAGATACGCAGTATTTT.

The rearrangement links TRBV7-9 to TRBJ2-1; D not resolved. The germline CDR1 and CDR2 sequences are SEHNR and FQNEAQ (reference sequence). Trimming took off 0 bases at V and 10 bases at J, with 13 bases between the two ends. There are 14 residues in the CDR3. The CDR3 loop reads CASSLARNLREQFF. The CDR3 DNA is TGTGCCAGCAGCTTAGCTCGCAACCTGAGGGAGCAGTTCTTC.

The chain links TRBV6-7 to TRBJ1-2; 9 bases line up with TRBD1. TRBV6-7 is identified as an open reading frame with a role that is uncertain. The CDR3 has 16 residues. V was pared by 5 bases and J by 5 bases, with 12 bases of the junction left unmatched. The CDR3 region is CASSLSDRGDLYGYTF. The CDR3 bases are TGTGCCAGCAGTCTATCAGACAGGGGGGACCTTTATGGCTACACCTTC.

The chain has TRBV5-1 and TRBJ1-1; 10 bases agree with TRBD1. CDR1 SGHRS and CDR2 YFSETQ come from the germline V gene. The length of the CDR3 is 16 residues. J lost 4 bases, V lost 1 base, and 7 bases had no gene match. For the CDR3, the DNA is TGCGCCAGCAGCTTGCCTGACAGGGGGCAGGTCACTGAAGCTTTCTTT. Its translation: CASSLPDRGQVTEAFF.

This chain connects TRBV11-2 to TRBJ1-4; 12 nucleotides line up with TRBD1. The CDR3 contains 17 residues. CDR1 SGHAT and CDR2 FQNNGV come from the germline V gene. V shed 6 bases and J 4 bases; nucleotides not matched to a gene: 9. Here the CDR3 DNA reads TGTGCCAGCAGTTACGGGACAGGGGGCGTTCGTAATGAAAAACTGTTTTTT. The encoded protein is CASSYGTGGVRNEKLFF.

Only a few counts were recorded for this clone. The chain carries TRBV19 and TRBJ2-7; TRBD1 matches at 7 bases. The germline gives CDR1 LNHDA, CDR2 SQIVND (reference sequence). There are 16 residues in the CDR3. Trimming took 3 bases from V and 5 from J; bases not matched to a gene: 13. The CDR3 DNA reads TGTGCCAGTAGTATGACCGCCGGGACAGCCAACCACGAGCAGTACTTC. Protein sequence: CASSMTAGTANHEQYF.

The gene calls are TRBV7-2 and TRBJ2-4, with 11 bases aligning to TRBD2. With 5 bases clipped from V and 6 bases from J, the junction kept 6 bases outside the gene matches. The CDR3 consists of 15 residues. Per the germline V gene, CDR1 is SGHTA and CDR2 is FQGNSA. The CDR3 reads CASSGELAGGNIQYF. DNA of the CDR3: TGTGCCAGCAGCGGAGAGCTAGCGGGGGGAAACATTCAGTACTTC.

The chain combines TRBV4-1 with TRBJ2-2, with D possibly being TRBD1 (6 bases). The CDR3 loop spans 14 amino acids. With 3 bases removed from V and 7 bases from J, the gap between germline ends came to 12 bases. The germline V gene encodes CDR1 MGHRA and CDR2 YSYEKL. The CDR3 DNA follows: TGCGCCAGCAGCCATACAGGGAGTAACGGGGAGCTGTTTTTT. It encodes CASSHTGSNGELFF.

The chain is built from TRBV5-6 and TRBJ2-1, with TRBD2 matching 11 bases. Trimming removed 3 bases from V and 0 bases from J; junction bases left unmatched: 8. CDR3 length equals 18 residues. Germline CDR1 is SGHDT and CDR2 is YYEEEE. In nucleotides, the CDR3 is TGTGCCAGCAGCTCGATAGCGGGAGGGCCCTTCTCCTACAATGAGCAGTTCTTC. This encodes CASSSIAGGPFSYNEQFF.

The chain has TRBV5-1 and TRBJ2-7; 10 bases line up with TRBD2. This CDR3 is 16 amino acids long. From germline, CDR1 is SGHRS and CDR2 YFSETQ. The trim removed 4 bases at V and 7 bases at J, leaving 14 bases unmatched. Here the CDR3 DNA reads TGCGCCAGCAGCGGGGACGGACTAGCGGCCCTGTGGGAGCAGTACTTC. Amino acid sequence: CASSGDGLAALWEQYF.

V gene TRBV19 combines with J gene TRBJ1-2; 7 nucleotides align to TRBD1. Looked up from germline, CDR1 is LNHDA and CDR2 is SQIVND (reference sequence). V shed 5 bases and J 7 bases; nucleotides not matched to a gene: 13. CDR3 length equals 15 residues. The DNA for the CDR3 is TGTGCCAGTAGTGCCCCCGGGACAGCCGTGGGTGGCTACACCTTC. The encoded protein is CASSAPGTAVGGYTF.